This entry lists 10 T cell receptor beta chains sequenced from one sample in a study of T cells in tuberculosis. Time point of the sample: new active TB diagnosis, blood taken before or within 7 days of starting treatment. Sequencing used immunoSEQ multiplex PCR; TCRdb keeps in-frame clones, though not all of them. The table records about 34,000 clones, under 95% of them present only once. The starting material was PBMCs, obtained at tuberculosis diagnosis. The receptors derive from an adult with tuberculosis.

This chain links TRBV5-6 with TRBJ1-5; 8 bases are shared with TRBD1. The J segment lost 6 bases and the V segment lost 0 bases, leaving 5 bases of the junction unmatched. The CDR3 consists of 15 residues. CDR1 and CDR2 (germline): SGHDT, YYEEEE. The CDR3 DNA reads TGTGCCAGCAGCTTGGCGGGACAGGTACGTCAGCCCCAGCATTTT. Its protein is CASSLAGQVRQPQHF.

The chain links TRBV7-8 to TRBJ2-1; a possible D gene is TRBD2 (7 bases). CDR3 length: 16 residues. Trimming shortened V by 5 bases and J by 6 bases, and 20 bases separated the two germline ends. CDR1 is SGHVS and CDR2 is FQNEAQ in the germline V gene. The CDR3 spells CASSLWGRESLNEQFF. The CDR3 bases are TGTGCCAGCAGCCTGTGGGGGCGGGAGTCCCTCAATGAGCAGTTCTTC. Together with reference TRBV7-8 and TRBJ2-1, the CDR3 gives the full variable domain: GAGVSQSPRYKVAKRGQDVALRCDPISGHVSLFWYQQALGQGPEFLTYFQNEAQLDKSGLPSDRFFAERPEGSVSTLKIQRTQQEDSAVYLCASSLWGRESLNEQFFGPGTRLTVL.

This clone was seen once. The rearrangement uses TRBV6-1 and TRBJ1-2; the match to TRBD1 covers 12 bases. Unmatched junction bases numbered 7, after V lost 8 bases and J lost 3 bases. The CDR3 spans 15 residues. Germline V CDR1 and CDR2: MNHNS, SASEGT. CDR3 nucleotide sequence: TGTGCCAGCCAGGGACAGGGGGCGCGGGACTATGGCTACACCTTC. It encodes CASQGQGARDYGYTF.

The chain combines TRBV5-6 with TRBJ2-7; maybe TRBD1 (6 bases). The CDR3 extends over 15 amino acids. The germline CDR1 and CDR2 sequences are SGHDT and YYEEEE. Trimming shortened V by 0 bases and J by 2 bases, and 12 bases separated the two germline ends. The CDR3 bases are TGTGCCAGCAGCTTGGCCCCAGGGGTTACCTACGAGCAGTACTTC. Amino acid sequence: CASSLAPGVTYEQYF.

V usage is TRBV6-1 and J usage is TRBJ1-1; D is unclear. Deletions cut 4 bases from V and 1 base from J, with 13 bases between. CDR1 and CDR2 (germline): MNHNS, SASEGT. The CDR3 loop spans 15 amino acids. This CDR3 reads CASSAQIAPNTEAFF. The CDR3 nucleotides read TGTGCCAGCAGTGCCCAGATAGCCCCGAACACTGAAGCTTTCTTT.

This sequence joins TRBV28 and TRBJ1-4; perhaps TRBD1 as D (5 bases). CDR3 size: 14 residues. Germline V gives CDR1 MDHEN, CDR2 SYDVKM. Trimming stripped 5 bases from V and 8 bases from J, with 15 bases between. For the CDR3, the DNA is TGTGCCAGCAGTATGGACACGGGTGGGGAAAAACTGTTTTTT. Amino acid sequence: CASSMDTGGEKLFF.

The chain couples TRBV7-2 to TRBJ1-6; D is uncertain. V lost 2 bases and J lost 9, with 5 bases in between. From germline, CDR1 is SGHTA and CDR2 FQGNSA. This CDR3 has 12 residues. CDR3 nucleotides: TGTGCCAGCAGCTTACTCGTTTCACCCCTCCACTTT. This translates into CASSLLVSPLHF.

The chain employs TRBV6-1 and TRBJ1-2; 7 bases match TRBD1. V shed 9 bases and J 0 bases; nucleotides not matched to a gene: 4. Germline V gives CDR1 MNHNS, CDR2 SASEGT. The CDR3 is 13 residues long. CDR3 nucleotide sequence: TGTGCCAGTGGGACAGCACCTAACTATGGCTACACCTTC. This gives the protein CASGTAPNYGYTF.

This clone was counted a single time. This chain links TRBV11-2 with TRBJ2-4; TRBD2 matches at 8 bases. The CDR3 spans 16 residues. The germline V gene encodes CDR1 SGHAT and CDR2 FQNNGV. Trimming at V came to 1 base and at J to 8 bases, leaving 10 bases not matched to a gene. The CDR3 nucleotides read TGTGCCAGCAGCTTAGTCTCTTGGCGGGGGGAAGACATTCAGTACTTC. This translates into CASSLVSWRGEDIQYF.

The rearrangement joins TRBV18 to TRBJ2-7; TRBD2 is a possible D gene (6 bases). V lost 4 bases and J 4 bases, leaving 14 bases between the germline ends. This CDR3 has 14 residues. Germline CDR1 reads KGHSH; CDR2 reads LQKENI. The CDR3 DNA follows: TGTGCCAGCTCACTTAGGAATGGGGGGTACGAGCAGTACTTC. It encodes CASSLRNGGYEQYF.